The 17 T cell receptor beta chains in this list originate from one sample, sequenced in a study of CD8+ T cells in alopecia areata. RNA extraction and reverse transcription yielded cDNA as sequencing template. TCRdb's copy holds only in-frame clones and misses some; the assay was immunoSEQ multiplex PCR. Of approximately 210,000 clones listed, approximately 65% are singletons. Treatment of the sample: oral pan-JAK inhibitor, 5-10 mg twice daily. The sample in question was CD4+ T cells sorted from blood, obtained at approximately week 42, from a patient treated with tofacitinib. The receptors here all came from a human donor with alopecia areata.

The chain joins TRBV30 to TRBJ1-2; 8 nucleotides match TRBD1. Germline CDR1 reads GTSNPN; CDR2 reads SVGIG (reference sequence). J gave up 3 bases and V 0 bases, and 3 bases lay outside the gene matches. This CDR3 comprises 14 residues. CDR3 bases: TGTGCCTGGAGTGTATTGGACAGGGACTATGGCTACACCTTC. Translating it yields CAWSVLDRDYGYTF.

This clone was counted between two and nine times. The chain couples TRBV4-2 to TRBJ2-4; the D gene is possibly TRBD2 (5 bases). Between the trimmed V and J ends, which lost 0 bases and 0 bases, there was a span of 12 bases. The V gene's germline CDR1 is LGHNA and CDR2 YNFKEQ. This CDR3 is 17 amino acids long. CDR3 nucleotides: TGTGCCAGCAGCCAAGAATCTAGCACGCTAGCCAAAAACATTCAGTACTTC. This translates into CASSQESSTLAKNIQYF.

The chain combines TRBV7-2 with TRBJ2-6, with D unclear. This CDR3 region has 14 residues. Per the germline V gene, CDR1 is SGHTA and CDR2 is FQGNSA. The V gene lost 5 bases and the J gene lost 1 base, with 6 bases spanning the gap. The CDR3 loop reads CASSLDSGANVLTF. CDR3 coding DNA: TGTGCCAGCAGCCTTGATTCTGGGGCCAACGTCCTGACTTTC.

The chain uses TRBV18 and TRBJ1-2; D possibly corresponds to TRBD1 (5 bases). Germline assignment: CDR1 KGHSH and CDR2 LQKENI. Trimming stripped 3 bases from V and 14 bases from J, with 16 bases between. This CDR3 spans 12 amino acids. The CDR3 loop is CASSPPTGTFTF. The CDR3 DNA is TGTGCCAGCTCACCTCCAACCGGGACTTTTACCTTC.

CDR3 in DNA: TGCGCCAGCAGCCAAGATCGCGGGACAGGGTATAATTCACCCCTCCACTTT. It codes for CASSQDRGTGYNSPLHF. The chain recombines TRBV4-3 with TRBJ1-6, with 9 bases aligning to TRBD1. The CDR3 is made up of 17 amino acids. Germline V gives CDR1 LGHNA, CDR2 YSLEER. V shed 0 bases and J 4 bases; nucleotides not matched to a gene: 4.

The chain has TRBV11-2 and TRBJ2-1, with D possibly being TRBD1 or TRBD2 (6 bases each). The CDR3 has 15 residues. Germline CDR1 is SGHAT and CDR2 is FQNNGV. Trimming cost V 6 bases and J 4 bases, with 16 bases left between them. This CDR3 is CASRRGTLLYNEQFF. DNA for the CDR3: TGTGCCAGCAGACGGGGGACACTCTTATACAATGAGCAGTTCTTC.

This clone has only one observation. The V gene is TRBV5-1, the J gene TRBJ2-3, with D possibly being TRBD1 or TRBD2 (5 bases each). The germline V gene has CDR1 SGHRS and CDR2 YFSETQ. This CDR3 has 12 amino acids. Trimming cost V 4 bases and J 4 bases, with 7 bases left between them. The CDR3 loop is CASSGDADTQYF. The CDR3 bases are TGCGCCAGCAGCGGGGACGCAGATACGCAGTATTTT.

This clone was detected a few times. The chain is built from TRBV29-1 and TRBJ1-2, with 9 bases aligning to TRBD1. The trim removed 4 bases at V and 6 bases at J, leaving 6 bases unmatched. Looked up from germline, CDR1 is SQVTM and CDR2 is ANQGSEA. The CDR3 has 13 residues. CDR3 sequence reads: CSVGFGTGNGYTF. The CDR3 DNA follows: TGCAGCGTTGGATTTGGGACAGGGAATGGCTACACCTTC. The full variable domain, with the rest looked up from reference TRBV29-1 and TRBJ1-2, is SAVISQKPSRDICQRGTSLTIQCQVDSQVTMMFWYRQQPGQSLTLIATANQGSEATYESGFVIDKFPISRPNLTFSTLTVSNMSPEDSSIYLCSVGFGTGNGYTFGSGTRLTVV.

The chain joins TRBV2 to TRBJ2-3, with 15 bases identical to TRBD2. Trimming cost V 6 bases and J 5 bases; bases outside gene matches: 0. Germline CDR1 and CDR2: SNHLY and FYNNEI. The CDR3 has 14 amino acids. In DNA form, the CDR3 reads TGTGCCAGCAGGGGACTAGCGGGGGGAGATACGCAGTATTTT. Translation: CASRGLAGGDTQYF.

This rearrangement joins TRBV4-3 to TRBJ1-2, with 7 bases fitting TRBD1. In germline, CDR1 is LGHNA, CDR2 YSLEER. The CDR3 consists of 15 residues. V lost 0 bases, J lost 2 bases, and 3 bases stayed unmatched. The CDR3 nucleotides read TGCGCCAGCAGCCAAGATGTAGGGGGCAACTATGGCTACACCTTC. It yields the protein CASSQDVGGNYGYTF.

The chain carries TRBV30 and TRBJ1-6, with TRBD1 as a possible D gene (6 bases). V shed 0 bases and J shed 11 bases, with 11 bases lying between them. This CDR3 spans 13 amino acids. Germline CDR1 GTSNPN, CDR2 SVGIG (reference sequence). CDR3 DNA: TGTGCCTGGAGTGTCGGGGGGCTCACACCCCTCCACTTT. Protein: CAWSVGGLTPLHF.

The genes are TRBV11-1 and TRBJ1-6; D is undetermined. The CDR3 runs to 14 residues. Germline CDR1 reads SGHAT; CDR2 reads FQDESV (reference sequence). The ends were cut back, 1 base at V and 6 bases at J, with 7 bases in the middle. The CDR3 DNA sequence: TGTGCCAGCAGCTTAGAACAGTTTAATTCACCCCTCCACTTT. Its translation: CASSLEQFNSPLHF.

This clone has just a few counts. The chain employs TRBV5-1 and TRBJ1-4; D not certain. The CDR3 is 15 amino acids. Germline V CDR1 and CDR2: SGHRS, YFSETQ. Trimming cost V 4 bases and J 3 bases, with 13 bases left between them. The CDR3 sequence is CASSAGNKANEKLFF. The CDR3 DNA reads as TGCGCCAGCAGCGCCGGGAACAAGGCTAATGAAAAACTGTTTTTT.

The CDR3 DNA sequence: TGTGCCTGGAGCAGACTGGCTTCGAACACCGGGGAGCTGTTTTTT. This gives the protein CAWSRLASNTGELFF. V and J are TRBV30 and TRBJ2-2; no clear D gene. The germline CDR1 and CDR2 sequences are GTSNPN and SVGIG (reference sequence). V was shortened by 3 bases and J by 0 bases, with 11 bases between the two germline ends. The CDR3 sequence is 15 residues long. Full variable domain (outside the CDR3, taken from reference TRBV30 and TRBJ2-2): SQTIHQWPATLVQPVGSPLSLECTVEGTSNPNLYWYRQAAGRGLQLLFYSVGIGQISSEVPQNLSASRPQDRQFILSSKKLLLSDSGFYLCAWSRLASNTGELFFGEGSRLTVL.

The chain is built from TRBV29-1 and TRBJ1-1, with D unresolved. CDR1 and CDR2 (germline): SQVTM, ANQGSEA. This CDR3 comprises 13 residues. Between the trimmed V and J ends, which lost 8 bases and 2 bases, there was a span of 15 bases. The CDR3 DNA is TGCAGCCCAACTAGGAACCTAAACACTGAAGCTTTCTTT. Its translation: CSPTRNLNTEAFF.

As DNA, the CDR3 is TGTGCCAGTAGTATGTGGCAGGCCTTTAACTATGGCTACACCTTC. Translated, it gives CASSMWQAFNYGYTF. This rearrangement joins TRBV19 to TRBJ1-2; D not certain. This CDR3 has 15 residues. Trimming removed 3 bases from V and 1 base from J, with 12 bases in between. CDR1 LNHDA and CDR2 SQIVND come from the germline V gene (reference sequence).

V is TRBV9 and J is TRBJ2-2; D uncertain. Trimming took off 0 bases at V and 6 bases at J, with 6 bases between the two ends. Germline-derived CDR1 and CDR2 are SGDLS and YYNGEE. This CDR3 contains 13 residues. As DNA, the CDR3 is TGTGCCAGCAGCGTAGCTAGGTCCGGGGAGCTGTTTTTT. This translates into CASSVARSGELFF.